The source of this T cell receptor beta chain is a study of shared clonotypes between healthy human individuals. Study results and limitations: Sampling used blood alone; tissue repertoires probably differ. Across a few donors, naive CD4 shared about 5%, naive CD8 over 3%, memory CD4 roughly 2.4%, memory CD8 approximately 0.4%.

About this clone: Its cognate antigen is unknown.

Terminally differentiated effector memory CD45RA+ cells were excluded from the naive CD8 cells, which were CD45RO-negative and positively selected for CCR7. Each of the donors was a healthy adult who was HIV-negative and had not had a recent acute infection or vaccination. Every immunoSEQ plate was one replicate of a subset's evenly spread DNA. Here immunoSEQ multiplex PCR was the method, and the copy in TCRdb shows in-frame clones only, minus some. The sample has about 590,000 clones, roughly 96% seen once. Between the trimmed V and J ends, which lost 3 bases and 6 bases, there was a span of 15 bases. CDR3 size: 14 residues. Germline CDR1 and CDR2: MDHEN and SYDVKM.

The clonotype originates from a woman aged 25 to 45 in good health. This rearrangement joins TRBV28 to TRBJ2-7, with TRBD1 as a possible D gene (6 bases). The sequenced sample consisted of naive CD8+ T cells sorted from blood. In DNA, the CDR3 is TGTGCCAGCAGTTTCCACGACAGGAACGGCGAGCAGTACTTC. This encodes CASSFHDRNGEQYF.